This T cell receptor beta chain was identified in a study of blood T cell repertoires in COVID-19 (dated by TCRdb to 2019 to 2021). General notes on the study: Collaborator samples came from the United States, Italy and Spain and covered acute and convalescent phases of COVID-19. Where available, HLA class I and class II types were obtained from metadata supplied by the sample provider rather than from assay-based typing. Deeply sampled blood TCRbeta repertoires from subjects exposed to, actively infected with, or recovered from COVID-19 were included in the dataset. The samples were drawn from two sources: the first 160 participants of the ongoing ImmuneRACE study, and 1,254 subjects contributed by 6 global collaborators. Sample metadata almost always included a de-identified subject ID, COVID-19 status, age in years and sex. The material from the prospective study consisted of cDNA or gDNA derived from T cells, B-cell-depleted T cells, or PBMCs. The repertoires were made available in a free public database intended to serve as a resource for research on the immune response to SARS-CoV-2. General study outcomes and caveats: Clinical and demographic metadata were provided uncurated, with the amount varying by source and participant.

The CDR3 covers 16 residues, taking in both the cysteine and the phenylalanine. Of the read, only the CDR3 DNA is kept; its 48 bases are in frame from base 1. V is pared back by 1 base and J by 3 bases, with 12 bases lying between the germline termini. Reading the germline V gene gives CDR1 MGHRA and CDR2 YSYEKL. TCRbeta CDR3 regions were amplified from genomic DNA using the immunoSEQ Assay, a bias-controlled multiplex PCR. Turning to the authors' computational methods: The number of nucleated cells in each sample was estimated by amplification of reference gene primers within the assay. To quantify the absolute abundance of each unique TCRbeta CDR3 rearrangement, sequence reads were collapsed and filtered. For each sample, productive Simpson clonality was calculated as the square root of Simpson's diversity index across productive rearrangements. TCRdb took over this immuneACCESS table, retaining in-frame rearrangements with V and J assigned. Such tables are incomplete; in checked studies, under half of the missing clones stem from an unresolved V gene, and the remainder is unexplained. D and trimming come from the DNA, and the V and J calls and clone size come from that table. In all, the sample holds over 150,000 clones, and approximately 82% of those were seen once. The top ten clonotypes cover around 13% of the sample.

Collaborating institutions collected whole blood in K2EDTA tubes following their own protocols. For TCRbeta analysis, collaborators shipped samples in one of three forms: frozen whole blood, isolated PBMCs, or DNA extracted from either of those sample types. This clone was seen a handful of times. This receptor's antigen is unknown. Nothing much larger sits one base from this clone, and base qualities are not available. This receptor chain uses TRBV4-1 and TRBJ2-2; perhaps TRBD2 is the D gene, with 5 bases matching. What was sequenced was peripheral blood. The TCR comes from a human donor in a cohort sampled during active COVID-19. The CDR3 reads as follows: CASSQVRQRDTGELFF. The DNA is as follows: TGCGCCAGCAGCCAAGTCCGGCAGAGGGACACCGGGGAGCTGTTTTTT.